The clone carrying this TCR beta chain was counted only a few times. This sample was taken from a study of blood T cell repertoires in COVID-19. Overall study context: Donors in the United States, Italy and Spain gave samples during acute or convalescent COVID-19. In each case, the material was cDNA or gDNA derived from T cells, B-cell-depleted T cells, or PBMCs.

As processed by the authors: Quantification of nucleated cells was approximated via reference gene primer amplification. Some clones are missing from TCRdb's copy, which holds only in-frame ones; the method was immunoSEQ multiplex PCR. That table furnishes V, J and clone size, whereas the DNA furnished D and trimming. Here the sample spans roughly 80,000 clones, approximately 86% being singletons. Trimming pared 1 base from V and 0 bases from J, leaving 9 bases between. The CDR3 length is 15 residues. Germline assignment: CDR1 LGHDT and CDR2 YNNKEL (reference sequence). The genes are TRBV3-1 (or the pseudogene TRBV3-2) and TRBJ1-1; no reliable D call. The specimen was peripheral blood. This clonotype was sampled from a woman in her fifties or sixties with acute or convalescent COVID-19. The CDR3 DNA reads as TGTGCCAGCAGCCAAGGCGCAGGCCTGAACACTGAAGCTTTCTTT. It specifies CASSQGAGLNTEAFF.